Sequencing of this T cell receptor (beta chain) was carried out in a study of cytomegalovirus exposure and HLA in healthy donors. The CDR3 is made up of 11 amino acids. The V gene's germline CDR1 is DFQATT and CDR2 SNEGSKA (reference sequence). The V gene lost 7 bases and the J gene lost 11 bases, with 17 bases spanning the gap. The PCR had 60 Vbeta and 13 Jbeta primers. Original data processing: Counted up in a later analysis, unique TCR beta chains came to some 80 million, with 9.5 million to 13 million shared. Here immunoSEQ multiplex PCR was the method, and the copy in TCRdb shows in-frame clones only, minus some. From that table come the V and J calls and clone size; the DNA was used to work out D and trimming. The table includes about 130,000 clones, 81% detected once. Study outcomes and limitations: With later analysis, a missense DCLRE1C variant became linked to TCR beta V- and J-gene trimming. A later analysis reportedly found that, within productive TCRs, an Asian-associated ancestry cluster had fewer N-insertions than the mean observed across the roughly 670 donors. A few CMV-associated chains proved CMV antigen-specific in vitro.

On this clone: The antigen is unknown.

The rearrangement uses TRBV20-1 and TRBJ2-5; D unresolved. This TCR came from a man between 18 and 29 years old in good health and CMV-seronegative. Sequencing was done on a sample of PBMCs. CDR3 nucleotides: TGCAGTGGGAAGCTCGGTCTGGAGCAGTACTTC. It codes for CSGKLGLEQYF.